Presented here are 12 T cell receptor beta chains from one specimen sequenced in a study of T cell responses to AZD1222 COVID-19 vaccine. Only in-frame clones appear in the TCRdb table, and some are missing; sequencing was by immunoSEQ multiplex PCR. Among roughly 89,000 clones, 88% were seen once, and the ten largest hold approximately 4.5%. The sample in question was peripheral blood, obtained on day 0 of MenACWY control vaccination. Every receptor here comes from an adult in good health.

The rearrangement links TRBV21-1 to TRBJ1-1. TRBV21-1 is tagged as a pseudogene. The CDR3 sequence is 15 residues long. The CDR3 DNA follows: TGTGCCAGCAGCAAAGAGGGACTCGGGGGCACTGAAGCTTTCTTT. Translation: CASSKEGLGGTEAFF.

V is TRBV7-9 and J is TRBJ1-4; no definite D call. V lost 5 bases and J lost 0, with 16 bases in between. This CDR3 is built from 17 residues. CDR1 SEHNR and CDR2 FQNEAQ come from the germline V gene (reference sequence). CDR3 sequence reads: CASSPLGRTATNEKLFF. The DNA of the CDR3 is TGTGCCAGCAGCCCCCTAGGACGGACTGCAACTAATGAAAAACTGTTTTTT.

V gene TRBV7-9 combines with J gene TRBJ1-4; D is uncertain. This CDR3 is built from 14 residues. The germline gives CDR1 SEHNR, CDR2 FQNEAQ (reference sequence). Trimming left V 8 bases short and J 0 bases short, with 10 bases between. The CDR3, as DNA: TGTGCCAGCTCGGCTCGGGCAACTAATGAAAAACTGTTTTTT. This sequence encodes CASSARATNEKLFF.

This chain joins TRBV7-2 and TRBJ2-5; the D gene is possibly TRBD2 (6 bases). The CDR3 totals 16 residues. CDR1 and CDR2 (germline): SGHTA, FQGNSA. V lost 3 bases, J lost 1 base, and 15 bases lay in between. CDR3 in amino acids: CASSLGQGGRQETQYF. The CDR3 DNA is TGTGCCAGCAGCTTGGGCCAGGGAGGTCGCCAAGAGACCCAGTACTTC.

The chain uses TRBV6-6 and TRBJ1-6; maybe TRBD1 (5 bases). CDR1 is MNHNY and CDR2 is SVGAGI in the germline V gene (reference sequence). Between the trimmed V and J ends, which lost 6 bases and 7 bases, there was a span of 13 bases. This CDR3 contains 14 residues. CDR3: CASSRGGMNSPLHF. The DNA for the CDR3 is TGTGCCAGCAGCCGGGGGGGAATGAATTCACCCCTCCACTTT.

The chain is built from TRBV21-1 and TRBJ2-7; no DNA check was done on the table's D call, TRBD1. TRBV21-1 corresponds to a pseudogene. CDR3 length equals 13 residues. CDR3 protein: CASSAGQSYEQYF. The CDR3 nucleotides are TGTGCCAGCTCAGCTGGGCAGTCCTACGAGCAGTACTTC.

The chain employs TRBV6-6 and TRBJ1-5; 7 bases match TRBD1. The CDR3 totals 13 residues. Trimming took 2 bases from V and 6 from J; bases not matched to a gene: 1. The germline gives CDR1 MNHNY, CDR2 SVGAGI (reference sequence). The CDR3 sequence is CASSYGTVQPQHF. CDR3 in DNA: TGTGCCAGCAGTTACGGGACAGTTCAGCCCCAGCATTTT.

This sequence joins TRBV12-3 or TRBV12-4 and TRBJ2-7; D call uncertain. V was trimmed by 2 bases and J by 6 bases, leaving 5 bases between them. The CDR3 runs to 11 residues. The DNA for the CDR3 is TGTGCCAGCAGTTTATACGGCGAGCAGTACTTC. It codes for CASSLYGEQYF.

This sequence joins TRBV7-2 and TRBJ2-7, with 9 bases identical to TRBD1. This CDR3 is built from 15 residues. Germline-derived CDR1 and CDR2 are SGHTA and FQGNSA. V trimming: 1 base; J trimming: 3 bases; junction bases outside the gene matches: 4. The CDR3 here is CASSLDGTGSYEQYF. CDR3 DNA: TGTGCCAGCAGCTTAGACGGGACAGGGAGCTACGAGCAGTACTTC.

This clone was observed a single time. J is TRBJ2-5 and V is TRBV7-9; tentatively, D is TRBD2 (6 bases). The CDR3 is 15 residues long. V was pared by 7 bases and J by 1 base, with 16 bases between. Germline V gene sequence: CDR1 SEHNR, CDR2 FQNEAQ (reference sequence). CDR3 protein: CASINRESLQETQYF. In DNA, the CDR3 is TGTGCCAGCATCAATCGGGAGTCCCTCCAAGAGACCCAGTACTTC.

The chain links TRBV7-2 to TRBJ2-3, with a possible D match to TRBD2 (5 bases). Germline CDR1 and CDR2: SGHTA and FQGNSA. The CDR3 extends over 13 amino acids. V gave up 5 bases and J gave up 10 bases, with 16 bases separating them. DNA for the CDR3: TGTGCCAGCAGCAGCGGCCCTTCACCGGCGCAGTATTTT. Amino acid sequence: CASSSGPSPAQYF.

This rearrangement joins TRBV29-1 to TRBJ2-1, with a possible D match to TRBD2 (6 bases). The CDR3 contains 14 residues. Germline V lookup: CDR1 SQVTM, CDR2 ANQGSEA. V lost 6 bases and J lost 5, with 17 bases in between. The CDR3 coding sequence is TGCAGCGTCGCCTCACGGGAGCGCCACAATGAGCAGTTCTTC. This sequence encodes CSVASRERHNEQFF.